This record looks at one TCR beta chain sequence and its context. Sequenced by immunoSEQ multiplex PCR; TCRdb stores in-frame clones only, minus some. This table has over 200,000 clones, nearly 90% appearing once. CDR1 and CDR2 (germline): SNHLY, FYNNEI. V dropped 3 bases and J dropped 5 bases, with 7 bases sitting between them. The CDR3 has 12 residues. The data derive from a study of blood T cell repertoires in COVID-19. Study overall: From T cells, B-cell-depleted T cells, or PBMCs came the material, which was cDNA or gDNA.

The sequence came from a woman between 18 and 29 years old who had recovered from COVID-19. The chain carries TRBV2 and TRBJ1-2; D remains unclear. The specimen was peripheral blood. CDR3 sequence reads: CASSDIFYGYTF. DNA for the CDR3: TGTGCCAGCAGTGACATTTTTTATGGCTACACCTTC.